This T cell receptor (beta chain) is from a study of cytomegalovirus exposure and HLA in healthy donors (dated by TCRdb to 2016 to 2017). For the wider study: In an earlier analysis of fewer than 750 of the donors, around 300 Gb of sequence data and 120 million or so unique TCR beta sequences from about 179 million T cells were reported. In the later analysis, no new phenotypic data were used to find candidate immune exposures; instead, reliance was placed on TCR beta sequences and their occurrence across donors. The study profiled the T cell repertoires of 550 to 700 subjects by immunosequencing and related them to cytomegalovirus serostatus. The number of donors typed differed by locus, with 629-630 for A, B, C, DRB1 and DQB1, roughly 520 for DQA1, about 610 for DPA1, and 450 to 480 for DPB1. In an earlier analysis of a few hundred of the donors, high-throughput TCR beta sequencing was used to judge whether each TCR beta V gene segment behaved as functional or pseudogenic. Of the roughly 410 genotyped donors, 65% to 90% were placed in the genetic ancestry cluster associated with self-reported Caucasian donors. Class I and class II HLA loci were covered by the typing at four-digit resolution. High-throughput TCR immunosequencing, statistical association of individual TCRs with disease status, and machine learning were combined to predict cytomegalovirus infection status. In a later genetic analysis, genome-wide SNP genotypes for about 65% of the 666 donors were used, and that subset was treated as a discovery cohort. All discovery cohort repertoires had been generated on a single sequencing platform. The study aimed to test whether signatures of past pathogen exposure could be identified by cataloging public T cell receptors. Four or five DR-DQ haplotypes were handled as single units for association and clustering because linkage in the cohort was strong. An early release that covered about 600 HLA-typed donors contained approximately 300 gigabases of sequencing data and 75 million to 100 million unique TCR sequences. A later analysis re-examined previously published TCR beta repertoires from around 670 donors and added high-resolution HLA genotyping to investigate patterns of TCR occurrence. A separate validation cohort of approximately 130 different subjects was used in addition to the approximately 700-subject first cohort. Among roughly 400 genotyped donors of the cohort, an average of approximately 240,000 unique TCR beta nucleotide sequences was sequenced per donor, of which 15% to 20% were non-productive. Donor age, sex, ethnicity and CMV serostatus were compiled together with the repertoire data. Results and caveats for the whole study, not just this receptor: Sequencing depth was assumed to be roughly uniform across donors in the presence/absence analyses, though that assumption may not hold. Linkage disequilibrium might explain the correlated functional status among segregating V segments, but an unknown experimental factor could not be ruled out. While some public TCRs were present in many individuals, most TCR sequences turned up only very rarely across donors. The authors suggested that the approach could potentially be extended to other disease states and immunological phenotypes. When HLA alleles, especially DR and DQ, strongly co-occurred, TCR associations were difficult to assign to individual alleles. A further reported finding was that TCR beta sequences accurately predicted the HLA-A and HLA-B alleles for most subjects in the first cohort. Specific HLA alleles were associated with 16,951 TCR beta sequences at a false discovery rate of 0.05 in a later analysis. A group of highly shared sequence variants was considered likely to be a technical artifact of the sequencing pipeline. In a later analysis, most CMV-associated TCR beta chains were found to appear HLA-restricted, with HLA associations seemingly driven largely by CMV exposure. This cohort had only TCR beta chains sequenced, and the lack of alpha or paired-chain data limited which features could be detected. Because counts were too low, about 15 rarely observed V segments, including chromosome 9 orphons, were left out of the earlier analysis of several hundred of the donors. A later analysis found that HLA-associated TCR beta chains were more clonally expanded and had lower generation probabilities than equally common non-associated chains. Immune exposure information for the cohort was limited to CMV serostatus. Some IMGT-functional V segments, including TRBV6-2 and TRBV6-3, could not be told apart with the 87-base-pair reads, so those segments were excluded. A few of the identified cytomegalovirus-associated TCR beta chains were confirmed in vitro to be specific for cytomegalovirus antigens. In both the original and validation cohorts, the classifier was reported to diagnose cytomegalovirus status with high specificity and sensitivity. According to a later genetic analysis, donors in an Asian-associated ancestry cluster had fewer N-insertions in productive TCRs than the approximately 650-donor mean. In a later analysis, TCR association rates were found to vary across HLA loci, with the most associated TCRs seen for DRB1 alleles and the fewest for HLA-C alleles. In a later genetic analysis, a missense DCLRE1C variant was associated with V-gene and J-gene trimming of TCR beta chains, and the association was replicated in an independent cohort. In an earlier analysis of 450 to 750 of the donors, most TCR beta V segments appeared in productive rearrangements about 90% or about 30% of the time, broadly matching IMGT annotations. Because some donors lacked HLA typing at each locus, the association tests relied only on the typed subset. In a later analysis, several top co-occurrence clusters were reported to appear linked to parvovirus B19, influenza, CMV and Epstein-Barr virus. The study listed 150 to 200 TCR beta chains as associated with cytomegalovirus.

Counted from cysteine to phenylalanine, this CDR3 has 16 amino acids. Just CDR3 DNA is preserved here, 48 bases in frame from base 1. Reading the germline V gene gives CDR1 LGHNA and CDR2 YSLEER. Trimming removed 0 bases from V and 2 bases from J, leaving 8 bases between the germline ends. The library was produced with the immunoSEQ multiplex PCR assay. A mixture of 60 forward primers for TCR Vbeta segments and 13 reverse primers for TCR Jbeta segments was used in the multiplex PCR. A multiplex PCR assay on genomic DNA amplified the CDR3 region of rearranged TCR beta genes. The Illumina HiSeq System was used to sequence the amplified TCR beta libraries as 87-base-pair reads. Regarding the original processing steps: A later analysis tallied 70 million to 100 million unique TCR beta chains across the 666 repertoires, and around 10 million of those chains were shared by two or more donors. A nearest-neighbor algorithm error-corrected the raw reads and collapsed the reads into unique sequences, merging closely related sequences to remove PCR and sequencing errors. CDR3 sequences were aligned to IMGT reference sequences to assign V, D and J gene segments. For a sequence to be retained, a match of at least six nucleotides was required to both a V gene segment and a J gene segment. Rearrangements were classified as productive when the CDR3 lacked stop codons and remained in frame with V and J, and all other rearrangements were classified as non-productive. CDR3 was defined by IMGT convention, running from the second conserved V-encoded cysteine to the conserved J-encoded phenylalanine. The earlier analysis of 500 to 600 of the donors excluded sequences that lacked an unambiguous match to a single V gene segment. In an earlier analysis of several hundred of the donors, V segments were called functional above 56.7% productive rearrangements and were called segregating when the between-donor standard deviation exceeded 5%. A statistical classification framework was built for diagnosing cytomegalovirus status from the catalog of TCR beta chain sequences. In a later analysis, V and J genes were assigned by comparing TCR nucleotide sequences against IMGT/GENE-DB human TR gene sequences. The TCRdist pipeline was used in a later analysis to assign CDR3 sequences and most-parsimonious VDJ recombination scenarios. In a later analysis, every TCR beta chain was defined by the combination of its CDR3 amino acid sequence and its V-gene family, and reads without a unique V-gene family were dropped. As a way to deal with suspected cross-contamination and a sequencing artifact, a later analysis dropped 592 nucleotide sequences that were highly shared and had low generation probability. In a later analysis, a clonal expansion index was calculated for each public chain from normalized within-repertoire ranks of inferred template counts. In a later analysis, generation probabilities were computed with a VDJ recombination model fitted to out-of-frame rearrangements, and the resulting probabilities were checked against IGoR. A later analysis scored TCR-TCR, TCR-HLA and TCR-CMV co-occurrence with hypergeometric tests, applying a repertoire-size bias correction to TCR pairs. To estimate false discovery rates, a later analysis permuted the HLA or CMV assignments 20 times. A later analysis grouped co-occurring TCRs with DBSCAN, adding TCRdist sequence similarity when clustering within HLA-allele-positive subsets. Repertoires with fewer than 30,000 or more than 120,000 public chains, plus five repertoires with anomalous nucleotide sharing, were excluded from co-occurrence clustering. As stored in TCRdb, this immuneACCESS dataset retains in-frame rearrangements with V and J assigned. A fraction of the clones does not appear; measured against another copy, unresolved V genes explain less than half of the discrepancy, and the remainder lacks a known reason. The D gene and trimming were derived from the DNA, and the V and J assignments and clone size from that table. The sample records 90,000 to 150,000 clones, 77% of which are singletons. 9.5% to 13% of the sample belongs to the ten largest clones.

This clone was detected only a few times. Which antigen it targets is not known. No much larger clone is present one base from it, and per-base qualities are unavailable. The cohort consisted of some 670 healthy bone marrow donors. Cohort members were all nominally healthy when sampled, although unrecorded immune exposures were likely present. The donor tested CMV seropositive, placing the donor among the 290 or so seropositive members of the cohort. A peripheral blood sample was collected from each donor, and TCR beta sequencing was performed on peripheral blood mononuclear cells. The Qiagen DNeasy Blood Extraction Kit was used to extract genomic DNA from the blood cell samples.

The sample consisted of PBMCs. This sequence originates from a man aged 35-49 years in good health and CMV-seropositive. The sequence is built from TRBV4-3 and TRBJ2-6, and TRBD1 may be the D gene, going by 6 matching bases. CDR3 loop: CASSQDEGAGANVLTF. The sequence in DNA is TGCGCCAGCAGCCAAGATGAGGGGGCTGGGGCCAACGTCCTGACTTTC.